This entry describes one TCR beta chain. The antigen it binds to is not known. Base quality data are lacking; no much larger clone is found one base away. TCRbeta CDR3 regions were amplified from genomic DNA by means of the immunoSEQ Assay, a bias-controlled multiplex PCR. On the authors' methods: Nucleated cell counts per sample were estimated from amplification of reference gene primers within the assay. Sequence reads were collapsed and filtered to measure the absolute abundance of every unique TCRbeta CDR3 rearrangement. For each sample, productive Simpson clonality was calculated as the square root of Simpson's diversity index over productive rearrangements. TCRdb took this table from immuneACCESS and kept in-frame rearrangements with V and J called. Such tables lack part of the clones; where checked against another copy, unresolved V genes explain under half of the gap, and the rest is unexplained. D and trimming were read from the DNA, whereas the V and J calls and clone size are those reported in that table. The sample table holds about 230,000 clones, of which approximately 89% were seen once. 3.5% to 4.5% of the sample is taken by the ten largest.

CDR1 and CDR2, looked up from the germline V gene, are LGHNA and YSLEER. The CDR3 has 15 amino acids, counting the end cysteine and phenylalanine. Only the CDR3 region is kept as DNA, spanning 45 bases read in frame from base 1. The germline V and J ends show losses of 4 bases and 7 bases respectively, and no gene match explains 9 bases of the junction. The data stem from a study of blood T cell repertoires in COVID-19 (dated by TCRdb to the early 2020s). About the full investigation: The collaborator samples originated in the United States, Italy and Spain and spanned the acute and convalescent phases of COVID-19. The prospective study material was composed of cDNA or gDNA derived from T cells, B-cell-depleted T cells, or PBMCs. Deeply sampled blood TCRbeta repertoires from subjects exposed to, actively infected with, or recovered from COVID-19 were included in the dataset. The repertoires were released in a freely available public database meant as a resource for research on the immune response to SARS-CoV-2. The samples were drawn from two sources: the first 160 participants of the ongoing ImmuneRACE study, and fewer than 1,500 subjects contributed by 6 global collaborators. Nearly every sample came with metadata listing a de-identified subject ID, COVID-19 status, age in years and sex. Where available, HLA class I and class II types were obtained from metadata supplied by the sample provider rather than from assay-based typing. The investigation overall reported the following: The amount of clinical and demographic metadata varied by source and participant and was provided uncurated.

Enrolling through a virtual design, the prospective study's participants ranged in age from roughly 18 to 90 years and lived across roughly 23 United States geographic areas. To assign participants to cohorts, the prospective study relied on clinical history that participants themselves reported in a screening survey and a study questionnaire. In the prospective study, mobile phlebotomists collected whole blood, serum and a nasopharyngeal or oropharyngeal swab from each participant. Additional blood draws and questionnaires over an approximately two-month period could optionally be provided by prospective study participants. Blood samples from the prospective study were shipped frozen or at room temperature prior to DNA extraction.

Sequencing was done on a sample of PBMCs or T cells enriched from blood (not recorded which). This chain joins TRBV4-3 to TRBJ2-2; the central 7 bases match TRBD1. This sequence was found in a woman aged 25 to 45 with acute COVID-19. In nucleotide form, the sequence is TGCGCCAGCAGCCGAAGTCACAGGGGTGACGGGGAGCTGTTTTTT. It encodes CASSRSHRGDGELFF.